This T cell receptor (beta chain) came from a study of T cell responses to AZD1222 COVID-19 vaccine (dated by TCRdb to 2020 to 2022). Looking at the study overall: AZD1222 recipients given second doses at about 4 weeks or at about 12 weeks were pooled, since spike-specific TCR depth and breadth were not found to differ between the two schedules. A total of about 230 trial participants underwent TCR sequencing, of whom 200 to 220 received two doses of AZD1222 and 26 received two doses of the MenACWY control vaccine. Enrollment into the trials was organized by age into subgroups of 18-55, 56-69 and 70-plus years, and those subgroups contained roughly 140, 27 and 60 TCR-sequenced participants, respectively. Beyond this particular receptor, the publication reports: Because no day 14 peak-response samples were available, the repertoires could be characterized only after the peak T cell response. Only six AZD1222 recipients were SARS-CoV-2 seropositive at baseline, limiting conclusions about previously exposed vaccinees. The vaccine-associated CD4 TCRs covered the entire spike protein, and the dominant responses fell in regions 160-218 and 743-854. Nearly half of unique spike-specific TCRs reportedly recognized epitopes outside regions mutated in the B.1.351 and B.1.1.7 variants. Spike-specific TCR breadth and depth rose significantly after two AZD1222 doses compared with day 0 and with MenACWY recipients. Most participants were white British and females outnumbered males, and the authors suggested that clonal diversity may have been underestimated. The 56-69-year group was small, and its depth increase did not reach significance, likely because of low power.

The intended sense of this specimen's time point label: baseline before first vaccination. Samples from vaccinated people were obtained from the UK trials COV001 and COV002, which included a single-blind randomized controlled phase 2/3 trial of AZD1222 (ChAdOx1 nCoV-19) in healthy adults. Trial participant PBMC samples were collected at day 0 and day 28 after the second dose for TCRbeta chain sequencing. In the case of this clone: What antigen it recognizes has not been identified. It has no much larger one-base neighbor in the sample; base qualities were not kept.

The CDR3 regions of human TCRbeta chains were analyzed by immunosequencing. The source study handled its data this way. TCRs in the repertoires were compared against a reference library of SARS-CoV-2-specific TCRs that had been generated with the MIRA antigen-specificity platform. Breadth was defined as the fraction of unique TCRs that were SARS-CoV-2-associated, and depth was defined as the fraction of total T cells that were SARS-CoV-2-associated. Using the MIRA data, each spike-specific TCR was assigned both to the spike region to which the TCR was reactive and to a CD4 or CD8 class. Log10-transformed breadth and depth values were compared by one-way ANOVA with Sidak's multiple comparisons tests. Drawn from immuneACCESS, this table holds only the in-frame rearrangements with V and J called that TCRdb kept. Clones are partly lost; checked studies trace under half to an unresolved V gene and leave the rest unexplained. The V and J calls and clone size are taken from that table; D and trimming were inferred from the DNA. For this sample there are 120,000 or so clones; roughly nine tenths appear just once. The ten largest clonotypes hold over 1.5% of the sample.

Sequencing used peripheral blood, obtained on day 0 of AZD1222 vaccination. This TCR was sampled from an adult in good health.

The DNA reads TGTGCCAGCAGGGCCCCTCGGGGCGCGGGGAACATCTATGGCTACACCTTC. Its translation is CASRAPRGAGNIYGYTF. The V gene is TRBV2 and the J gene is TRBJ1-2; the D gene is possibly TRBD1, with 5 bases matching. V and J are truncated by 6 bases and 4 bases respectively, leaving an intervening sequence of 24 bases. The CDR3 runs 17 amino acids, cysteine and phenylalanine included. CDR3 DNA only is kept here, 51 bases in frame from base 1. The germline V gene yields SNHLY for CDR1 and FYNNEI for CDR2.